The subject of this entry is one TCR beta chain. The V and J ends lost 2 bases and 12 bases, in that order; junction bases with no gene match: 13. This CDR3 is 15 amino acids long. Germline V CDR1 and CDR2: SGHDT, YYEEEE. Assay: immunoSEQ multiplex PCR; the TCRdb copy retains only in-frame clones and omits some. Of 15,000 to 20,000 clones in the sample, less than 85% were seen once. These data belong to a study of STAT5B mutations in CD4+ large granular lymphocyte leukemia. The sequence derives from a human donor in good health. Sequencing was carried out using CD4+ T cells from blood buffy coats. The chain joins TRBV5-6 to TRBJ2-1; 8 bases align to TRBD2. CDR3 protein: CASSFGIGLAVVQFF. The CDR3 DNA sequence: TGTGCCAGCAGCTTCGGAATCGGACTAGCTGTTGTGCAGTTCTTC.